The following is a T cell receptor (beta chain) sequence with its context. The target antigen is unknown. This sample is drawn from a study of shared clonotypes between healthy human individuals. Study at large: Donors had three CD4 naive, three CD4 memory, two CD8 naive and one CD8 memory plate apiece.

Study observations and caveats: Represented diversity, genetic and exposure-history alike, was limited by few donors.

It was at deep level that the assay was run. Genomic DNA of each subset was evenly split across several immunoSEQ plates. Clones were sequenced by immunoSEQ multiplex PCR, and TCRdb holds only the in-frame ones, with some missing. The sample has 2,500,000 or so clones; over 85% are singletons. The germline CDR1 and CDR2 sequences are MDHEN and SYDVKM. The CDR3 runs to 15 residues. V dropped 4 bases and J dropped 4 bases, with 14 bases sitting between them. The chain joins TRBV28 to TRBJ1-5; D is perhaps TRBD1 (5 bases). Sequencing input: naive CD4+ T cells from PBMCs. Subset meaning: CD45RA+ positively selected. The receptor was isolated from a man between 18 and 29 years old in good health. Some clones in this sample may be carry-over from other donors' samples. The CDR3 sequence is CASSYRQLGNQPQHF. CDR3 sequence (DNA): TGTGCCAGCAGTTACCGACAGCTAGGGAATCAGCCCCAGCATTTT.